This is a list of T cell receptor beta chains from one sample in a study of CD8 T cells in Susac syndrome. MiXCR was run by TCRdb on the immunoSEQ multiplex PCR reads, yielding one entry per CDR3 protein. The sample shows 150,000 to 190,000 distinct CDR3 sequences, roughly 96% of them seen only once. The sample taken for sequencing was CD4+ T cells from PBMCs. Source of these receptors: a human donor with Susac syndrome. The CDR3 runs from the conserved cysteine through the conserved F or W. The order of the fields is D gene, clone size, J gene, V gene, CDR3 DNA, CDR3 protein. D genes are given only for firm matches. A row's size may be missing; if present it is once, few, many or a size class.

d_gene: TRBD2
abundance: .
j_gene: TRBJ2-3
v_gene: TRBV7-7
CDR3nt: TGTGCCAGCAGCTCCGCGGGGGAAGATACGCAGTATTTT
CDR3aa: CASSSAGEDTQYF

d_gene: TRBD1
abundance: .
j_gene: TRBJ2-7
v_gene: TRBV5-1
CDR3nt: TGCGCCAGCACCGGGACAGGGGGCTCCTACGAGCAGTACTTC
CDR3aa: CASTGTGGSYEQYF

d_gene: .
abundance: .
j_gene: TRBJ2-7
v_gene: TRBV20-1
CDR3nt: TGCAGTGCTAGTTGGTCTTTACGCTCCTACGAGCAGTACTTC
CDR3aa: CSASWSLRSYEQYF

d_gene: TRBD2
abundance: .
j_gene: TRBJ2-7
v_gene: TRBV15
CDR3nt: TGTGCCACCAGGGCTGCCGGGACTACCCCTCGTGGGGGCGAGCAGTACTTC
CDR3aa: CATRAAGTTPRGGEQYF

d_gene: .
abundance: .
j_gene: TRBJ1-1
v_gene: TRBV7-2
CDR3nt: TGTGCCAGCAGCTTAGTCGCTACGAACACTGAAGCTTTCTTT
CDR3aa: CASSLVATNTEAFF

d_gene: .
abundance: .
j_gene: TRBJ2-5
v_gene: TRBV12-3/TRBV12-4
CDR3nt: TGTGCCAGCAGTTCCCGACAGTTTCAAGAGACCCAGTACTTC
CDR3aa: CASSSRQFQETQYF

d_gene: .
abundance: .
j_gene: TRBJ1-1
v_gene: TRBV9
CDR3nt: TGTGCCAGCAGCGTAGTTACTGAAGCTTTCTTT
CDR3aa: CASSVVTEAFF

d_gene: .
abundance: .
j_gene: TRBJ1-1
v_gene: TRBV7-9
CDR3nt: TGTGCCAGCAGCTTAGTCGGGGGCGTCACTGAAGCTTTCTTT
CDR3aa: CASSLVGGVTEAFF

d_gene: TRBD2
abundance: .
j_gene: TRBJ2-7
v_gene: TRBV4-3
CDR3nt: TGCGCCAGCAGCCATCTGGGGAGGGTAGCGGGGATCAACGAGCAGTACTTC
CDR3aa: CASSHLGRVAGINEQYF

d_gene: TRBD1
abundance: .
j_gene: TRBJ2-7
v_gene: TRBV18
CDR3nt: TGTGCCAGCTCCCTGGCTCGAGGGACAGACGAGCAGTACTTC
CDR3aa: CASSLARGTDEQYF

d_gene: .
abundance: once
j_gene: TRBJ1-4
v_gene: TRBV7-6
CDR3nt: TGTGCCAGCAGCTTATCTCGTGAAAAACTGTTTTTT
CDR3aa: CASSLSREKLFF

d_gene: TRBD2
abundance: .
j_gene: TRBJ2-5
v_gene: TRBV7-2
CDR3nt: TGTGCCAGCAGCTCTAGCGGGGGGTGGGCCCAGTACTTC
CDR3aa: CASSSSGGWAQYF

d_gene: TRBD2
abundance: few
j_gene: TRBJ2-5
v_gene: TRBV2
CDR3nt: TGTGCCAGCAGCGGGACTAGGGAGACCCAGTACTTC
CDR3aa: CASSGTRETQYF

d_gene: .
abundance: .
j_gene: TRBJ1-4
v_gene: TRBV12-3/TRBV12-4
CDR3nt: TGTGCCAGCAGATTTCGGGGAGATAATGAAAAACTGTTTTTT
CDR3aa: CASRFRGDNEKLFF

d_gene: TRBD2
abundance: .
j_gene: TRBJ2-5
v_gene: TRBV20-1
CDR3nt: TGCAGTGCTCATGCCGGGGGGAACCAAGAGACCCAGTACTTC
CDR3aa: CSAHAGGNQETQYF

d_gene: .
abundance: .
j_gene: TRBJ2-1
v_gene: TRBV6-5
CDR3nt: TGTGCCAGCATCCACGAGTGCTTGGATGAGCAGTTCTTC
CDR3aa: CASIHECLDEQFF

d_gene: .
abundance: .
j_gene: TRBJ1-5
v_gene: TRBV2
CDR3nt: TGTGCCAGCAGTGGGGAGCACAATCAGCCCCAGCATTTT
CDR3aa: CASSGEHNQPQHF

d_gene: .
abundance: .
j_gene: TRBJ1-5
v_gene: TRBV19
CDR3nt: TGTGCCAGTAGTCCGGCAGGGGTTCAGCCCCAGCATTTT
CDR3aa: CASSPAGVQPQHF

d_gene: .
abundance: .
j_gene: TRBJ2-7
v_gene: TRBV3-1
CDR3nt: TGTGCCAGCAGCCGTCTAACGGGTCCGTCCTACGAGCAGTACTTC
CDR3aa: CASSRLTGPSYEQYF

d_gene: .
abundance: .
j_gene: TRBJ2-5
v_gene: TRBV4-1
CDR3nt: TGCGCCAGCAGCCAAGGGCCTACGACAGAGACCCAGTACTTC
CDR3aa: CASSQGPTTETQYF

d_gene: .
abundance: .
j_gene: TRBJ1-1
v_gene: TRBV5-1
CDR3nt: TGCGCCAGCAGCTTGGAAGGAGGACGGAACACTGAAGCTTTCTTT
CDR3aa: CASSLEGGRNTEAFF

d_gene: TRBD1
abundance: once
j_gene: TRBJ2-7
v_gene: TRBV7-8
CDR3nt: TGTGCCAGCACCCTCAGACAGGGGAACTCCTACGAGCAGTACTTC
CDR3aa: CASTLRQGNSYEQYF

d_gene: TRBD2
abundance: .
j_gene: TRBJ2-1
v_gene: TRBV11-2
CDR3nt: TGTGCCAGCAGCGAGAGGACTAGTGCCTACAATGAGCAGTTCTTC
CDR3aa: CASSERTSAYNEQFF

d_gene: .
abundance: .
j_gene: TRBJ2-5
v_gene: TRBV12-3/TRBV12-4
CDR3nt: TGTGCCAGCACCAAAAATAGAGAGACCCAGTACTTC
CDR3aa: CASTKNRETQYF

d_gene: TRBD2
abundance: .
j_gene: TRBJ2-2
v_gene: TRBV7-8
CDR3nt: TGTGCCAGCAGTAGCGGGGGGAACGCCGGGGAGCTGTTTTTT
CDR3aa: CASSSGGNAGELFF

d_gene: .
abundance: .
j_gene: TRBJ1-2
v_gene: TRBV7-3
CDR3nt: TGTGCCAGCAGCTTCGACGGGAACTATGGCTACACCTTC
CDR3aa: CASSFDGNYGYTF

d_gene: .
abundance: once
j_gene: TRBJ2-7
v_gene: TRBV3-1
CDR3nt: TGTGCCAGCAGCCAGAGGCGGGTGGGACGAGGCGAGCAGTACTTC
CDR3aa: CASSQRRVGRGEQYF

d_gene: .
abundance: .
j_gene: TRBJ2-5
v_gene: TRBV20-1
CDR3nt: TGCAGTGCTAATGCCCCACAAGAGACCCAGTACTTC
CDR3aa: CSANAPQETQYF

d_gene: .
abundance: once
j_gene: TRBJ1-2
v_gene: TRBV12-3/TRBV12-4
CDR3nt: TGTGCCAGCAGTTTAGGCCGAGCTAACTATGGCTACACCTTC
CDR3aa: CASSLGRANYGYTF

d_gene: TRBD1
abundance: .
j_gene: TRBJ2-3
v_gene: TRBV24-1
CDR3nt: TGTGCCACCAGTGACCCGAATCCCGCAGGGGGTGGCACAGATACGCAGTATTTT
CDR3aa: CATSDPNPAGGGTDTQYF

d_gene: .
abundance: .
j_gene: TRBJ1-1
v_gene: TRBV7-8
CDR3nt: TGTGCCAGCAGCCCCACTTCGACGACCGGGCCTCAGAACACTGAAGCTTTCTTT
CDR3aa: CASSPTSTTGPQNTEAFF

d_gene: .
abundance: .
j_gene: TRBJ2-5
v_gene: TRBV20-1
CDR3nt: TGCAGTGCTAGGGGGGGGACAGCGACCCAGTACTTC
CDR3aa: CSARGGTATQYF

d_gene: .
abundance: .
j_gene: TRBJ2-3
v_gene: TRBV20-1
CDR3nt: TGCAGTGCTAGACCCGGTATTACTACAGATACGCAGTATTTT
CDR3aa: CSARPGITTDTQYF

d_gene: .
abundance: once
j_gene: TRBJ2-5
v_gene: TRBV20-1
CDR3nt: TGCAGCCTTGAGCTTGAAGAGACCCAGTACTTC
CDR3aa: CSLELEETQYF

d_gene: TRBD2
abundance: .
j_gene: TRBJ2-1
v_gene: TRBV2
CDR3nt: TGTGCCAGCAAAGGGGGGACTAGCCGTGAGCAGTTCTTC
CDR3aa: CASKGGTSREQFF

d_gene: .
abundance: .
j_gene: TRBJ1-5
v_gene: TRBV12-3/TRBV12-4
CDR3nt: TGTGCCAGCAGTTTAGCGGGTAGCAGCAATCAGCCCCAGCATTTT
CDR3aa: CASSLAGSSNQPQHF

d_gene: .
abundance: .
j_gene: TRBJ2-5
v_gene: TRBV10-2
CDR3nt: TGCGCCAGCGGGAGGGGGAAAGAGACCCAGTACTTC
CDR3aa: CASGRGKETQYF

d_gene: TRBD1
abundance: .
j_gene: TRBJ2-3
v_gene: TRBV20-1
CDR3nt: TGCAGTGCTAGTGCCAGGGGGCCGTCAGATACGCAGTATTTT
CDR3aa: CSASARGPSDTQYF

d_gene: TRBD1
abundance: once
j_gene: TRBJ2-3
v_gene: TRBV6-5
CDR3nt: TGTGCCAGCAGCCGAGGGACAGGGGGCGCAGATACGCAGTATTTT
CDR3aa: CASSRGTGGADTQYF

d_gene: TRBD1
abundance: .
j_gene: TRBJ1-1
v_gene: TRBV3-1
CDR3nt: TGTGCCAGCAGCCAAGCAGACAGGGGGCGACGAGCTTTCTTT
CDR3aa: CASSQADRGRRAFF

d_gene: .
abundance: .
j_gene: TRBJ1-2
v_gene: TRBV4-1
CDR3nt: TGCGCCAGCAGCCAAGCAATGGGGTTTGTAGGGTATGGCTACACCTTC
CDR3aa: CASSQAMGFVGYGYTF

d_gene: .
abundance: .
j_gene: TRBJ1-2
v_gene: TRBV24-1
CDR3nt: TGTGCCACCAGCCCTGGAGCTAACTATGGCTACACCTTC
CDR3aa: CATSPGANYGYTF

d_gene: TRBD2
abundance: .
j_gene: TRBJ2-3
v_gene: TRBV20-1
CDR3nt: TGCAGTGCTAGGGGTCTAGCGGCAGATACGCAGTATTTT
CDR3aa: CSARGLAADTQYF

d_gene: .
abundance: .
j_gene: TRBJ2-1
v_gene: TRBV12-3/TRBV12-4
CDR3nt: TGTGCCAGCAGTTTAAGGGCGGGGGCTAACAATGAGCAGTTCTTC
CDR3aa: CASSLRAGANNEQFF

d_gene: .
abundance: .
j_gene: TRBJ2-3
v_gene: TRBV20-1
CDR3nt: TGCAGTGCAATCACACAGGTTCCGAGGACAGATACGCAGTATTTT
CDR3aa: CSAITQVPRTDTQYF

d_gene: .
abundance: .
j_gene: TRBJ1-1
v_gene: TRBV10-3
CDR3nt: TGTGCCATCAGTGTGACTCGTGAAGAAGCTTTCTTT
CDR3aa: CAISVTREEAFF

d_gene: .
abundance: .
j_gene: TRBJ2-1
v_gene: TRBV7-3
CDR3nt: TGTGCCAGCAGCTTAACGCAGGGTGGGGACAATGAGCAGTTCTTC
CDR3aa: CASSLTQGGDNEQFF

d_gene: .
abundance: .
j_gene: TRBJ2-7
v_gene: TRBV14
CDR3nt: TGTGCCAGCAGCCCAACTTTCTACGAGCAGTACTTC
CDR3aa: CASSPTFYEQYF

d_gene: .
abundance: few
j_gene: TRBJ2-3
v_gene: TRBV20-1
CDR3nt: TGCAGTGCTTCTTCGGGCGATACGCAGTATTTT
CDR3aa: CSASSGDTQYF

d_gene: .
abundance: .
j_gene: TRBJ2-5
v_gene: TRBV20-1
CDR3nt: TGCAGTGCGGAACACACGGAGACCCAGTACTTC
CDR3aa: CSAEHTETQYF

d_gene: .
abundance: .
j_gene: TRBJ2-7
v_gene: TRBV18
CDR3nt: TGTGCCAGCAACCAGGGGGGGAGTGCCTACGAGCAGTACTTC
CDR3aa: CASNQGGSAYEQYF

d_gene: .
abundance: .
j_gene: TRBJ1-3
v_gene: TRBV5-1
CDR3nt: TGTGCCAGCAGTCCCGGGACCGCTGGAAACACCATATATTTT
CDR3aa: CASSPGTAGNTIYF

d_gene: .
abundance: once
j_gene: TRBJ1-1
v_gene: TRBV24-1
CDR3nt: TGTGCCACCAGGTGGACGGTGAACACTGAAGCTTTCTTT
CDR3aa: CATRWTVNTEAFF